This T cell receptor (beta chain) is from a study of T cells expressing NK-cell markers. About the study: According to the study, TCR beta repertoires originated from sorted CD3+CD56+NKG2C+, CD3+CD56+NKG2C- and CD3+CD56-NKG2C+ T cells.

TCR beta cDNA was generated via 5'RACE template switching incorporating UMIs. TCRdb reprocessed the 5' RACE reads, with one entry per CDR3 protein and no DNA. The sample includes 120,000 to 150,000 distinct CDR3 sequences. The CDR3 has 15 residues. In germline, CDR1 is SEHNR, CDR2 FQNEAQ (reference sequence). Sequencing used blood T cells: a sorted CD56 or NKG2C T cell subset, CD4+ or CD8+ T cells, or bulk PBMC T cells (not recorded which). This receptor was taken from a man aged 18 to 35 in good health. This chain links TRBV7-9 with TRBJ1-5; the D call from TCRdb, TRBD1, cannot be confirmed without DNA. The CDR3 region is CASSRRSQGVEPQHF. Variable domain in full (rest from reference TRBV7-9 and TRBJ1-5): DTGVSQNPRHKITKRGQNVTFRCDPISEHNRLYWYRQTLGQGPEFLTYFQNEAQLEKSRLLSDRFSAERPKGSFSTLEIQRTEQGDSAMYLCASSRRSQGVEPQHFGDGTRLSIL.